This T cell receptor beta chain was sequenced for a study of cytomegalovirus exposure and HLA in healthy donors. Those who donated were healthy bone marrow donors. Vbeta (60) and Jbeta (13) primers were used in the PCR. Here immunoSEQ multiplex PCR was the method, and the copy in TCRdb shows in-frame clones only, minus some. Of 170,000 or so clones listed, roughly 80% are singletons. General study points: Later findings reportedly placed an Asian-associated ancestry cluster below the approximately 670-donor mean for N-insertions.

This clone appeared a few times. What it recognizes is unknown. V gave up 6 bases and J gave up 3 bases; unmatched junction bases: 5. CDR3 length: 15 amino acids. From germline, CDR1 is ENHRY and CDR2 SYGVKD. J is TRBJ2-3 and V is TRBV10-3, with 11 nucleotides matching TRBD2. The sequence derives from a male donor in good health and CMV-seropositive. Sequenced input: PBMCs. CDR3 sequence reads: CAIRQLAGETDTQYF. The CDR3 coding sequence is TGTGCCATCAGGCAACTAGCGGGAGAAACAGATACGCAGTATTTT.